This T cell receptor beta chain was sequenced during a study of T cells in localized non-small cell lung cancer. Concerning this clone: This is likely a read error, given that the CDR3 carries no conserved phenylalanine or tryptophan at its end. The limits of the CDR3 on the DNA are not certain, so only TCRdb's listed CDR3 is given.

The assay was immunoSEQ multiplex PCR, and TCRdb's table has in-frame clones only and misses some. This sample carries about 24,000 clones, 80% to 95% of them seen once, and the ten largest clones take approximately 2.9%. Per germline, CDR1 SGHRS and CDR2 YFSETQ. The CDR3 has 11 amino acids, counting both end residues. The rearrangement uses TRBV5-1 and TRBJ1-2. This clonotype was sampled from a woman aged 35-70 years with stage I lung adenocarcinoma. The sequences come from peripheral blood, collected before any cancer treatment. The CDR3 region is CASSLAGDSLS.